Listed below are T cell receptor beta chains from one sample, sequenced in a study of blood T cell repertoires in COVID-19. The method was immunoSEQ multiplex PCR; TCRdb's version includes in-frame clones alone and lacks a portion of them. The sample lists about 100,000 clones; roughly nine tenths were seen once. The sequenced sample consisted of peripheral blood. The origin of the receptors is a woman of 80 years or more with acute or convalescent COVID-19. Each CDR3 is given with its conserved first and last residue. The D gene is left open where the match is weak. A row's size may be missing; if present it is once, few, many or a size class.

cdr3_nt cdr3_aa j_call d_call v_call clone_size
TGCAGTGCTAGTAAGGGGGTCGGTCAGCCCCAGCATTTT CSASKGVGQPQHF TRBJ1-5 - TRBV20-1 -
TGTGCCAGTAGTATAGGGAGGAACACCGGGGAGCTGTTTTTT CASSIGRNTGELFF TRBJ2-2 - TRBV19 -
TGCGCCAGCAGCCACACTCCGGGACAGAGCACAGATACGCAGTATTTT CASSHTPGQSTDTQYF TRBJ2-3 TRBD1 TRBV4-1 -
TGTGCCAGCAGCTTAGATGGTACGGGCGAGCAGTACTTC CASSLDGTGEQYF TRBJ2-7 - TRBV7-9 few
TGTGCCAGCAGTTACGGGGGGACGATTACCTTAGATACGCAGTATTTT CASSYGGTITLDTQYF TRBJ2-3 - TRBV6-5 once
TGTGCCAGCTCAAGAGCGGGCGAGCAGTACTTC CASSRAGEQYF TRBJ2-7 - TRBV18 -
TGTGCCAGCAGCTTAGTTTCGGGATCTGGAAACACCATATATTTT CASSLVSGSGNTIYF TRBJ1-3 - TRBV13 -
TGTGCCATCAGTGAGTCGGGGAGGGGCACCGGGGAGCTGTTTTTT CAISESGRGTGELFF TRBJ2-2 TRBD2 TRBV10-3 -
TGTGCCAGCAGCGTAGACGGGGGGCAACTGAGCAATGAGCAGTTCTTC CASSVDGGQLSNEQFF TRBJ2-1 - TRBV9 -
TGCGCCACATCGGGACAGGGGAGTCAGCCCCAGCATTTT CATSGQGSQPQHF TRBJ1-5 TRBD1 TRBV10-1 few
TGTGCCAGCAGCCAGACTGGACAGGGGATTATCGCCGGGGAGCTGTTTTTT CASSQTGQGIIAGELFF TRBJ2-2 TRBD1 TRBV5-4 -
TGTGCCAGCAGCCCAGGGATAGTAAGCTCCTATAATTCACCCCTCCACTTT CASSPGIVSSYNSPLHF TRBJ1-6 - TRBV9 -
TGTGCCAGCAGTCCAGGGACTAGCGGTAACCAAGAGACCCAGTACTTC CASSPGTSGNQETQYF TRBJ2-5 TRBD2 TRBV27 -
TGCGCCAGCAGCCAAGATATTGTTCGCGGGGGACAAACGGGCTACGAGCAGTACTTC CASSQDIVRGGQTGYEQYF TRBJ2-7 - TRBV4-3 -